This paragraph reports one TCR beta chain. This sample was taken from a study of T-cell memory formation after mild COVID-19. The germline CDR1 and CDR2 sequences are MGHRA and YSYEKL. V lost 1 base, J lost 4 bases, and 14 bases lay in between. This CDR3 has 15 amino acids. TCRdb called the 5' RACE reads again in MiXCR, with one record for every CDR3 protein. The data show roughly 340,000 distinct CDR3 sequences, around 20% seen once. The V call is TRBV4-1, the J call TRBJ2-7, with a tentative D call TRBD1 (5 bases). This sequence originates from a man between 18 and 35 years old who had mild COVID-19 (a few samples of this study predate the infection). Cell type and time point are not known. Sequencing used PBMCs or a T cell subset sorted from them (not recorded which). CDR3 nucleotide sequence: TGCGCCAGCAGCCAAGGGGGCGGTTCCTGGTACGAGCAGTACGTC. Its protein is CASSQGGGSWYEQYV.